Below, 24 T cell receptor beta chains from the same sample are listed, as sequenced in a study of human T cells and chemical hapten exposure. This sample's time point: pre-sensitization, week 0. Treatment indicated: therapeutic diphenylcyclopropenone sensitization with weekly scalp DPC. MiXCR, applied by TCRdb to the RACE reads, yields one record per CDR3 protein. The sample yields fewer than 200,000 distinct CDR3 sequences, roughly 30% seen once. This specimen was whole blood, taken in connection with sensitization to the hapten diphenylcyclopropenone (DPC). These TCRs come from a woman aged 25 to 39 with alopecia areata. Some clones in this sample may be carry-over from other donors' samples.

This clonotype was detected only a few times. The chain's CDR3 is CSPSVGMVTEAFF. For the CDR3, the DNA is TGCAGCCCGTCAGTCGGTATGGTAACTGAAGCTTTCTTT. The chain joins TRBV29-1 to TRBJ1-1; D remains unclear. The CDR3 runs to 13 residues. V lost 8 bases and J lost 5, with 18 bases in between. The V gene's germline CDR1 is SQVTM and CDR2 ANQGSEA.

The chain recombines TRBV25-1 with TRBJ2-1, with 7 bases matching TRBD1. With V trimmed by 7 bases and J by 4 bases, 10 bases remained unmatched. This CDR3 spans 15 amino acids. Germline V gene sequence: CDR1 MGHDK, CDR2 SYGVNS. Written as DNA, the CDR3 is TGTGCCAGCAATTACCCGGGACAGAAGTACAATGAGCAGTTCTTC. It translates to CASNYPGQKYNEQFF.

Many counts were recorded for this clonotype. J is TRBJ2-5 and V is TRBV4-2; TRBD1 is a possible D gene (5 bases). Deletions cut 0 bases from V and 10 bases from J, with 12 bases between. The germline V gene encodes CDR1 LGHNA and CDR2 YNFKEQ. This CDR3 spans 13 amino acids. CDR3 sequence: CASSQDVGRDQYF. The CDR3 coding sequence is TGTGCCAGCAGCCAAGACGTAGGCAGGGACCAGTACTTC.

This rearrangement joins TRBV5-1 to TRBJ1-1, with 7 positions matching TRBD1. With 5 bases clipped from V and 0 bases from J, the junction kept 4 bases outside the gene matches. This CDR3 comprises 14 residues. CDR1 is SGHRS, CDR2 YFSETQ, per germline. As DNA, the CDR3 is TGCGCCAGCAGACCGGGACAGATGAACACTGAAGCTTTCTTT. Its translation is CASRPGQMNTEAFF.

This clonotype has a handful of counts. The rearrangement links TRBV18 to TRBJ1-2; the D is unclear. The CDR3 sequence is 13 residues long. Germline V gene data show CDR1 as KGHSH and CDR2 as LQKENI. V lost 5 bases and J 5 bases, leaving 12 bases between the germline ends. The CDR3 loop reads CASSTRRAYGYTF. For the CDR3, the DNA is TGTGCCAGCTCAACCCGTCGGGCGTATGGCTACACCTTC.

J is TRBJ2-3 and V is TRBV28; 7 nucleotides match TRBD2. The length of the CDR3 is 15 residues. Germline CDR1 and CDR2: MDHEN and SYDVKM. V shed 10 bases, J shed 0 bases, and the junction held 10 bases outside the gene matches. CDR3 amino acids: CATALAQRSTDTQYF. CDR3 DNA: TGTGCCACCGCACTAGCGCAGCGCAGCACAGATACGCAGTATTTT.

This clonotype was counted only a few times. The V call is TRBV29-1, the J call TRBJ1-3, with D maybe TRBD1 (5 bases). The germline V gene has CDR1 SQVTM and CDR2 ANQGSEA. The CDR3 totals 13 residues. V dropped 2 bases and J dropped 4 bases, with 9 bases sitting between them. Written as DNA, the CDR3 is TGCAGCGTTGAATCAGGGATGGGAAACACCATATATTTT. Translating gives CSVESGMGNTIYF.

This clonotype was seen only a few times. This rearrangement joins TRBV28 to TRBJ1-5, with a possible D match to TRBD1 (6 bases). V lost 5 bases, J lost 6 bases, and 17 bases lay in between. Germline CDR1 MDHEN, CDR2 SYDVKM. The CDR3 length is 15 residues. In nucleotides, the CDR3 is TGTGCCAGCAGTCCCCGAGGGGGGCTAGGTCAGCCCCAGCATTTT. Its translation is CASSPRGGLGQPQHF.

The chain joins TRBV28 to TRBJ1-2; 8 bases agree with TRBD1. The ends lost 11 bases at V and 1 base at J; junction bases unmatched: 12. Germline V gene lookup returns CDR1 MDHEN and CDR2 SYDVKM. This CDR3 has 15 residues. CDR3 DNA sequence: TGTGCCGGCGCGGCAGGGGGCACTCTTAACTATGGCTACACCTTC. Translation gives CAGAAGGTLNYGYTF.

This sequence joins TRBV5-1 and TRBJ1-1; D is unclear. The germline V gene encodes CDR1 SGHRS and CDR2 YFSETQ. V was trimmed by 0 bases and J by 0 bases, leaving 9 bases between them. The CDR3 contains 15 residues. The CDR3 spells CASSLGGWVNTEAFF. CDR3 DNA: TGCGCCAGCAGCTTGGGAGGGTGGGTGAACACTGAAGCTTTCTTT.

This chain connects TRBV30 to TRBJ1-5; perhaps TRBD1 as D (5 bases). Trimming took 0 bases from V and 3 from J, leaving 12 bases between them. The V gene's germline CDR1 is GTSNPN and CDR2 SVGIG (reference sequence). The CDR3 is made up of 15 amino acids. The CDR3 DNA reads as TGTGCCTGGAGTGTACAGGTGGGGGTCAATCAGCCCCAGCATTTT. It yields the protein CAWSVQVGVNQPQHF. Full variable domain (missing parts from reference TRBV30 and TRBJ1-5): SQTIHQWPATLVQPVGSPLSLECTVEGTSNPNLYWYRQAAGRGLQLLFYSVGIGQISSEVPQNLSASRPQDRQFILSSKKLLLSDSGFYLCAWSVQVGVNQPQHFGDGTRLSIL.

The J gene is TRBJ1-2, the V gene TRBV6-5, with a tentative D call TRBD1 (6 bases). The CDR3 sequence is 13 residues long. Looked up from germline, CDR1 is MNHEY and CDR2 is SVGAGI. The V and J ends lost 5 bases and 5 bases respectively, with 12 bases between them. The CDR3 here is CASSRTDSYGYTF. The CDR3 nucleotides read TGTGCCAGCAGTCGGACAGACTCTTATGGCTACACCTTC.

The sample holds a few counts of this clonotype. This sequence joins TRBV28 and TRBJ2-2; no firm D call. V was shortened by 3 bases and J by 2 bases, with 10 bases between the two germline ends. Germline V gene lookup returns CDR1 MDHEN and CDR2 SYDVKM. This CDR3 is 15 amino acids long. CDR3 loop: CASSLSNLNTGELFF. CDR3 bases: TGTGCCAGCAGTTTGTCTAACCTAAACACCGGGGAGCTGTTTTTT.

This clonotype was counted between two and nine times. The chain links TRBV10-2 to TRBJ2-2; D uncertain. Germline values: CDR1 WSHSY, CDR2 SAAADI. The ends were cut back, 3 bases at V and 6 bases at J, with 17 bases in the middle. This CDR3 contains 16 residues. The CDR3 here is CASSDHSPLGSGELFF. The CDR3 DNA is TGCGCCAGCAGTGATCACAGCCCCCTGGGTTCCGGGGAGCTGTTTTTT.

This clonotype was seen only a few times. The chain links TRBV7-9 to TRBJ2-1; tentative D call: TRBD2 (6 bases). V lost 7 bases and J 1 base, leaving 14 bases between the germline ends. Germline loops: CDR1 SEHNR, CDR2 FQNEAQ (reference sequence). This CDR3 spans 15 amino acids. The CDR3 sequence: CASTEVGGSYNEQFF. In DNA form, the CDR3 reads TGTGCCAGCACCGAAGTTGGGGGGTCCTACAATGAGCAGTTCTTC. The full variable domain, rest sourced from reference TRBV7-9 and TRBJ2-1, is DTGVSQNPRHKITKRGQNVTFRCDPISEHNRLYWYRQTLGQGPEFLTYFQNEAQLEKSRLLSDRFSAERPKGSFSTLEIQRTEQGDSAMYLCASTEVGGSYNEQFFGPGTRLTVL.

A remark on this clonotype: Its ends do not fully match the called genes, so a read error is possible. Here the CDR3 reads CASSHDRGSGSSLHF. The CDR3 DNA reads TGCGCCAGCAGCCACGACAGGGGTTCTGGTTCATCCCTCCACTTT. The genes are TRBV4-3 and TRBJ1-6; 8 nucleotides match TRBD1. This CDR3 contains 15 residues. Germline V gives CDR1 LGHNA, CDR2 YSLEER.

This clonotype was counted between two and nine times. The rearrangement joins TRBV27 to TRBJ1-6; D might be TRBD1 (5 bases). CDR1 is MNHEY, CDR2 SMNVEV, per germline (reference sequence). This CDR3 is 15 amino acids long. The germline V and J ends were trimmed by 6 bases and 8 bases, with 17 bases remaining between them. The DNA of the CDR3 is TGTGCCAGCAGCCTGTCCAGGGCGCGACATTCACCCCTCCACTTT. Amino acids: CASSLSRARHSPLHF.

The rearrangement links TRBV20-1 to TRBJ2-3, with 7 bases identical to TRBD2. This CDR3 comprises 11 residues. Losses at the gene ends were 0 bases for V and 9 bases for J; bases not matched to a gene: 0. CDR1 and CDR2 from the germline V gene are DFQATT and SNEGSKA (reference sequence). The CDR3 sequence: CSARERETQYF. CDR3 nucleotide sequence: TGCAGTGCTAGAGAGCGGGAGACGCAGTATTTT.

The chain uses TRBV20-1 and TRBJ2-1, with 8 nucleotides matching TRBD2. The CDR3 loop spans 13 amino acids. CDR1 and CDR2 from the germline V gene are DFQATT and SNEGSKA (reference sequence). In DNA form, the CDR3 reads TGCGCCACGGGAGGGAGCTCCTACAATGAGCAGTTCTTC. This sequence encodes CATGGSSYNEQFF.

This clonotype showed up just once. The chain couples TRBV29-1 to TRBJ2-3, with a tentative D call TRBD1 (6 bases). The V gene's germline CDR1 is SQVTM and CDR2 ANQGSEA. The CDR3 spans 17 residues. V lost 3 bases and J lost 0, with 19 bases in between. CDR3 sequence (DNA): TGCAGCGTTGATAGGGCCGGGCCAGGGGATAGCACAGATACGCAGTATTTT. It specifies CSVDRAGPGDSTDTQYF.

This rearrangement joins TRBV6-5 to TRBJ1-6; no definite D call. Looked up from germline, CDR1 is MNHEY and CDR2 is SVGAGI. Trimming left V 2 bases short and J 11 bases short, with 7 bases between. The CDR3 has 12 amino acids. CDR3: CASSYGSTPLHF. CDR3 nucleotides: TGTGCCAGCAGTTACGGTTCCACACCCCTCCACTTT.

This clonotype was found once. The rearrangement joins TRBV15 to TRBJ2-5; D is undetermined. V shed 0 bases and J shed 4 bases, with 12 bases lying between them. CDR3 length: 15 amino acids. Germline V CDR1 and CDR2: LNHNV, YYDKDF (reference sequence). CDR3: CATSRDPPSRETQYF. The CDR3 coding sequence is TGTGCCACCAGCAGAGATCCGCCTTCCCGAGAGACCCAGTACTTC.

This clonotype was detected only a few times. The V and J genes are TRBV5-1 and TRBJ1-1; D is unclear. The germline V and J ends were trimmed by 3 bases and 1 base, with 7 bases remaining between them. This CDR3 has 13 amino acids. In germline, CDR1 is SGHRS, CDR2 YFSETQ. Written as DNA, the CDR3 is TGCGCCAGCAGCTGGGAGACGAACACTGAAGCTTTCTTT. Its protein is CASSWETNTEAFF. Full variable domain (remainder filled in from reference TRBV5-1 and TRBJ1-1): KAGVTQTPRYLIKTRGQQVTLSCSPISGHRSVSWYQQTPGQGLQFLFEYFSETQRNKGNFPGRFSGRQFSNSRSEMNVSTLELGDSALYLCASSWETNTEAFFGQGTRLTVV.

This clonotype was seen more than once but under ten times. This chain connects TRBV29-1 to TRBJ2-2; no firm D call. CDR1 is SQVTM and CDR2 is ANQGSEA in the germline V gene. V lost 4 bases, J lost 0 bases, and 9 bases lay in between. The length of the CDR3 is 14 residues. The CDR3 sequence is CSVAHAANTGELFF. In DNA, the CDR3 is TGCAGCGTTGCCCATGCTGCGAACACCGGGGAGCTGTTTTTT.